These T cell receptor beta chains were read from a single sample in a study of T cells after yellow fever vaccination. TCRdb re-called the 5' RACE reads with MiXCR, one entry per CDR3 protein. Seen here are about 320,000 distinct CDR3 sequences, about 6.6% observed once, and the top ten hold 15% to 20%. Specimen: PBMCs, collected about 49 days after the first yellow fever vaccination. Receptors originate from a man younger than 30 who received the YFV17D yellow fever vaccine. The CDR3 runs from the conserved cysteine through the conserved F or W. The size entry is marked missing in some rows and otherwise reads once, few, many or a size class.

clone_size	v_call	j_call	cdr3_aa
NA	TRBV6-5	TRBJ2-7	CASRLQGGNFEQYF
many	TRBV5-8	TRBJ2-1	CASSTLAGRGNEQFF
NA	TRBV5-4	TRBJ2-7	CASSLMDEQYF
many	TRBV12-3/TRBV12-4	TRBJ1-5	CASSSGMGNQPQHF
many	TRBV12-3/TRBV12-4	TRBJ1-2	CASTLGGGYGYTF
few	TRBV7-6	TRBJ2-7	CASSSEGGGSYEQYF
few	TRBV10-2	TRBJ1-3	CASSGGSGGNTIYF
NA	TRBV7-9	TRBJ2-1	CASSFTGALGTNEQFF
NA	TRBV5-1	TRBJ2-1	CASSSLAGGDNEQFF
NA	TRBV5-1	TRBJ2-4	CASSGQNGFGIQYF
NA	TRBV7-9	TRBJ1-3	CASSLLRAGSSGNTIYF
NA	TRBV19	TRBJ1-6	CASSMRGRSSYNSPLHF
few	TRBV12-3/TRBV12-4	TRBJ1-2	CASSYLLEGGYTF
few	TRBV19	TRBJ1-2	CASNPQPLRETALYGYTF
NA	TRBV6-1	TRBJ2-5	CASNPAGGENQYF
NA	TRBV7-9	TRBJ2-7	CASSAGPRDEQYF
many	TRBV3-1	TRBJ2-3	CASSSYRRGVSDTQYF
few	TRBV7-6	TRBJ2-1	CASSLGLVNEQFF
NA	TRBV5-1	TRBJ2-7	CASSLERARRDEQYF
NA	TRBV6-1	TRBJ2-7	CASFPPGQGTYEQYF
few	TRBV20-1	TRBJ1-6	CSARDLRRGSNSPLHF
many	TRBV14	TRBJ2-1	CASSSGRYHEQFF
few	TRBV6-5	TRBJ2-2	CASSFRAPGELFF
few	TRBV5-4	TRBJ2-3	CASSVSAGQGTGGTDTQYF
NA	TRBV3-1	TRBJ2-3	CASSQEGSGLAVF
few	TRBV7-9	TRBJ2-3	CAGGEKRGSTDTQYF
few	TRBV6-4	TRBJ2-6	CASSDVLGSGANVLTF
many	TRBV7-9	TRBJ2-1	CASSLQAGTSYNEQFF
many	TRBV7-3	TRBJ2-6	CASSLVATGFSGANVLTF
NA	TRBV4-2	TRBJ1-2	CASSQAGQGYGYTF
few	TRBV12-3/TRBV12-4	TRBJ2-1	CASSSSGGAVNEQFF
many	TRBV7-9	TRBJ2-5	CASSLVTSVQETQYF
many	TRBV28	TRBJ2-1	CASTSLGLGYNEQFF
NA	TRBV15	TRBJ1-1	CATSRRTANTEAFF
few	TRBV6-5	TRBJ2-1	CASSYSPDGGFNEQFF
few	TRBV9	TRBJ2-7	CASSVASGGYYEQYF
NA	TRBV28	TRBJ2-6	CASKRGVLRAGANVLTF
NA	TRBV23-1	TRBJ1-1	CASSQSLLEVNTEAFF
NA	TRBV30	TRBJ2-6	CAVGPGGANVLTF
NA	TRBV6-5	TRBJ1-3	CASSIQISGNTIYF
many	TRBV7-9	TRBJ2-7	CASASVQLAGVYF
few	TRBV5-5	TRBJ1-3	CASSFLAGLGNTIYF
many	TRBV7-2	TRBJ2-3	CASSLTTLGGTQYF
few	TRBV6-6	TRBJ2-1	CASSYSGEQFF
NA	TRBV9	TRBJ1-6	CASSVTNYNSPLHF
many	TRBV5-6	TRBJ2-3	CASSFVALATDTQYF
NA	TRBV2	TRBJ2-3	CASKGEVTQYF
NA	TRBV5-1	TRBJ2-7	CASTNPDRGYEQYF
NA	TRBV20-1	TRBJ1-6	CSVWTVGSPLHF
NA	TRBV28	TRBJ2-3	CASSWRVSDTQYF
many	TRBV12-3/TRBV12-4	TRBJ2-7	CASSLYLAYEQYF
NA	TRBV5-6	TRBJ1-1	CASSLFWDPRDTEAFF
few	TRBV14	TRBJ2-2	CASSRRWGENTGELFF
NA	TRBV9	TRBJ2-7	CASSVGGGLQYF
few	TRBV29-1	TRBJ1-2	CSVEGSGEWNYGYTF
many	TRBV11-2	TRBJ2-1	CASSLGQLYNEQFF
NA	TRBV20-1	TRBJ1-2	CSARDPYQPIYGYTF
NA	TRBV5-6	TRBJ2-2	CASSPPSGGGTGELFF